This TCR beta chain stems from a study of blood T cell repertoires in COVID-19. Assay used: immunoSEQ multiplex PCR; TCRdb lists only in-frame clones, some missing. Of about 52,000 clones in the sample, 70% to 85% were seen once. Seattle enrolled patients during active infection and tracked them longitudinally. Trimming removed 5 bases at V and 3 bases at J, with 15 bases between. Germline assignment: CDR1 SGHTA and CDR2 FQGNSA. CDR3 length: 15 amino acids. This receptor was taken from an elderly man with COVID-19, enrolled during active disease. The specimen was peripheral blood. The chain combines TRBV7-2 with TRBJ2-3; tentative D call: TRBD1 (6 bases). The CDR3 reads CASSRTATGTDTQYF. The CDR3 region has the DNA TGTGCCAGCAGCCGGACAGCCACTGGGACAGATACGCAGTATTTT.